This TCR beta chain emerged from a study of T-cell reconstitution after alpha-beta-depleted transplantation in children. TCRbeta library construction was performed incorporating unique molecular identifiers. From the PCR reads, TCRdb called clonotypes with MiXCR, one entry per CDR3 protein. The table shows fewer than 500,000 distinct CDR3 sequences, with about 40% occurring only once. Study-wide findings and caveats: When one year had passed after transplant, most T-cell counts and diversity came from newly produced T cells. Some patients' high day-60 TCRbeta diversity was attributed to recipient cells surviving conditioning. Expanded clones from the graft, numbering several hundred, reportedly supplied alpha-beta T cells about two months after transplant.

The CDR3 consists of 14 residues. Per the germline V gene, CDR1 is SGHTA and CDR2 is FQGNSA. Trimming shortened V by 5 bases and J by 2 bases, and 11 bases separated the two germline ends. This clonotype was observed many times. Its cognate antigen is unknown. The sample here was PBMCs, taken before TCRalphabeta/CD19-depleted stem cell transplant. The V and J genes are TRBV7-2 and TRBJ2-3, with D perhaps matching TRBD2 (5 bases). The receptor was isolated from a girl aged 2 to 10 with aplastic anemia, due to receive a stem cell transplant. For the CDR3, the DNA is TGTGCCAGCAGCCGGGAATGGGACACAGATACGCAGTATTTT. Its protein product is CASSREWDTDTQYF.